This TCR beta chain appears in the sequencing data of a study of human T cells and chemical hapten exposure. CDR3 size: 13 residues. CDR1 is SGHTA and CDR2 is FQGTGA in the germline V gene. The germline V and J ends were trimmed by 5 bases and 7 bases, with 12 bases remaining between them. Described time point: healthy volunteer bleed at 6 weeks. The authors extracted total RNA from unfractionated whole blood. MiXCR, applied by TCRdb to the RACE reads, yields one record per CDR3 protein. Altogether 60,000 to 80,000 distinct CDR3 sequences are present, around 6.5% being singletons, with the ten largest covering 3% to 4%. This clonotype was observed many times.

Sequenced sample: whole blood. The source of this sequence is a female donor in good health. Some clones in this sample may be carry-over from other donors' samples. The rearrangement uses TRBV7-3 and TRBJ1-5; D is possibly TRBD1 (6 bases). The CDR3 reads CASSQGSDQPQHF. In DNA form, the CDR3 reads TGTGCCAGCAGCCAGGGGTCGGACCAGCCCCAGCATTTT.